Below are 21 T cell receptor beta chains sequenced from a single sample in a study of identical twins' blood T cells. Each CDR3 protein gets one entry after TCRdb re-called the 5' RACE reads with MiXCR. The sample yields a few hundred thousand distinct CDR3 sequences, roughly 27% seen once. The sequenced material came from PBMCs. These receptors came from a woman between 18 and 49 years old in good health.

The genes are TRBV12-3 or TRBV12-4 and TRBJ2-1; possibly TRBD1 or TRBD2 for D (6 bases each). Between the trimmed V and J ends, which lost 6 bases and 6 bases, there was a span of 15 bases. The CDR3 is made up of 14 amino acids. The CDR3 DNA follows: TGTGCCAGCAGGCGGGACATAGCTTCCAATGAGCAGTTCTTC. It is translated as CASRRDIASNEQFF.

Regarding this clonotype: The junction and the germline gene differ at one end; a read error may be behind it. This rearrangement joins TRBV11-2 to TRBJ2-1, with 7 bases lining up with TRBD2. There are 18 residues in the CDR3. Looked up from germline, CDR1 is SGHAT and CDR2 is FQNNGV. DNA of the CDR3: TGTGTCAGCAGCTTATTCCTAGCGGAGACTAGCTCCTACAATGAGCAGTTCTTC. It specifies CVSSLFLAETSSYNEQFF.

V usage is TRBV9 and J usage is TRBJ1-5; D unresolved. Trimming took 0 bases from V and 8 from J, leaving 12 bases between them. The CDR3 covers 14 residues. Germline V gives CDR1 SGDLS, CDR2 YYNGEE. The CDR3 nucleotides are TGTGCCAGCAGCGTAGAGGCAGGAATAGAGCCCCAGCATTTT. This translates into CASSVEAGIEPQHF.

The rearrangement joins TRBV6-6 to TRBJ2-5; D tentatively fits TRBD1 or TRBD2 (5 bases each). Germline V gives CDR1 MNHNY, CDR2 SVGAGI (reference sequence). The CDR3 is made up of 13 amino acids. The V end lost 5 bases, the J end lost 9 bases, and 16 bases lay between the germline ends. CDR3 residues: CASSLSGPEAQYF. The DNA for the CDR3 is TGTGCCAGCAGTCTCTCGGGACCCGAGGCCCAGTACTTC.

The genes are TRBV29-1 and TRBJ1-4; D gene unclear. The CDR3 has 10 residues. Trimming pared 6 bases from V and 7 bases from J, leaving 6 bases between. Germline-derived CDR1 and CDR2 are SQVTM and ANQGSEA. The CDR3 sequence is CSVFGEKLFF. The DNA for the CDR3 is TGCAGCGTCTTTGGTGAAAAACTGTTTTTT.

CDR3 in DNA: TGTGCCAGCGGTAAAGACAGGAGTCGGATGAACACTGAAGCTTTCTTT. Translated: CASGKDRSRMNTEAFF. The chain uses TRBV27 and TRBJ1-1; D possibly corresponds to TRBD1 (6 bases). The germline gives CDR1 MNHEY, CDR2 SMNVEV (reference sequence). The CDR3 runs 16 residues. V was clipped by 8 bases and J by 0 bases, with 19 bases between them.

This clonotype was picked up a small number of times. This chain uses TRBV10-2 with TRBJ1-1; D may be TRBD1 (5 bases). The CDR3 sequence is 13 residues long. The V gene lost 6 bases and the J gene lost 0 bases, with 8 bases spanning the gap. Germline loops: CDR1 WSHSY, CDR2 SAAADI. The CDR3 bases are TGCGCCAGCAGGCTGGGGGTGAACACTGAAGCTTTCTTT. It specifies CASRLGVNTEAFF.

Notes on this clonotype: The germline gene is not matched at one end of the junction; a read error may be the cause. The J gene is TRBJ2-3, the V gene TRBV7-1; 8 bases match TRBD2. TRBV7-1 is assigned to the ORF class and has an uncertain function. The CDR3 consists of 16 residues. CDR3 DNA: TGTGCCAGCAGCCCAGCGAGAGCGGGAGTGGCAGATACGCAGTATTTT. Translation: CASSPARAGVADTQYF.

The sample holds a few counts of this clonotype. The gene calls are TRBV20-1 and TRBJ2-1; 9 bases map to TRBD2. CDR1 is DFQATT, CDR2 SNEGSKA, per germline (reference sequence). Losses at the gene ends were 6 bases for V and 0 bases for J; bases not matched to a gene: 15. There are 18 residues in the CDR3. In DNA, the CDR3 is TGCAGTGCCCTCGAGGCTAGCGGGATCGACTCCTCCTACAATGAGCAGTTCTTC. This sequence encodes CSALEASGIDSSYNEQFF.

In its sample, this clonotype was seen a few times. The gene calls are TRBV6-6 and TRBJ2-1; 9 bases are a match to TRBD2. The CDR3 loop spans 14 amino acids. The germline gives CDR1 MNHNY, CDR2 SVGAGI (reference sequence). The J segment lost 7 bases and the V segment lost 3 bases, leaving 4 bases of the junction unmatched. The CDR3 region has the DNA TGTGCCAGCAGTTATCCTAGCGGGATTAATGAGCAGTTCTTC. Its translation: CASSYPSGINEQFF.

This clonotype was found a few times. This chain links TRBV5-1 with TRBJ1-1; 12 bases are a match to TRBD1. The germline CDR1 and CDR2 sequences are SGHRS and YFSETQ. The CDR3 has 16 amino acids. The junction had 5 bases not matched to a gene; V was cut back by 0 bases and J by 5 bases. The CDR3 bases are TGCGCCAGCAGCTTGGTGGGACAGGGGGCAGGGACTGAAGCTTTCTTT. It yields the protein CASSLVGQGAGTEAFF.

The chain joins TRBV29-1 to TRBJ2-3; no clear D. With 8 bases removed from V and 0 bases from J, the gap between germline ends came to 18 bases. The CDR3 contains 15 residues. The germline V gene encodes CDR1 SQVTM and CDR2 ANQGSEA. The CDR3: CSLGAMGRSTDTQYF. The CDR3 nucleotides are TGCAGCTTGGGTGCTATGGGAAGGAGCACAGATACGCAGTATTTT.

The table lists this clonotype with a few counts. V usage is TRBV10-3 and J usage is TRBJ1-6; D is unresolved. CDR3 size: 13 residues. Between the trimmed V and J ends, which lost 0 bases and 7 bases, there was a span of 4 bases. Germline V gene data show CDR1 as ENHRY and CDR2 as SYGVKD. The CDR3 nucleotides read TGTGCCATCAGTGAGTCTGGGAATTCACCCCTCCACTTT. This encodes CAISESGNSPLHF.

The genes are TRBV20-1 and TRBJ1-6; 8 bases map to TRBD1. There are 14 residues in the CDR3. Trimming removed 3 bases from V and 5 bases from J; junction bases left unmatched: 3. Per the germline V gene, CDR1 is DFQATT and CDR2 is SNEGSKA (reference sequence). The CDR3 DNA sequence: TGCAGTGCTAGGATGACAGGGGATAATTCACCCCTCCACTTT. Translation gives CSARMTGDNSPLHF.

There are a few counts of this clonotype. The rearrangement uses TRBV2 and TRBJ2-3, with D possibly being TRBD2 (5 bases). The ends were cut back, 4 bases at V and 5 bases at J, with 19 bases in the middle. The CDR3 is 16 amino acids. Germline-derived CDR1 and CDR2 are SNHLY and FYNNEI. The CDR3 DNA is TGTGCCAGCAGTGTCCTAGCCGGCACTACCAAAGATACGCAGTATTTT. This gives the protein CASSVLAGTTKDTQYF.

This chain links TRBV7-9 with TRBJ1-5; no definite D call. V lost 5 bases and J 6 bases, leaving 17 bases between the germline ends. Germline assignment: CDR1 SEHNR and CDR2 FQNEAQ (reference sequence). CDR3 length: 15 amino acids. CDR3 sequence (DNA): TGTGCCAGCAGCCAAGAGGGAGGCGCGGTTCAGCCCCAGCATTTT. This sequence encodes CASSQEGGAVQPQHF.

A note on this clonotype: A much more abundant neighbour one base away suggests this may be a read error. CDR3 region: CAGSLAPTDTQYF. The CDR3 region has the DNA TGTGCCGGCAGCTTAGCCCCCACAGATACGCAGTATTTT. The chain employs TRBV11-2 and TRBJ2-3; D is ambiguous. The CDR3 spans 13 residues. Per the germline V gene, CDR1 is SGHAT and CDR2 is FQNNGV.

Many counts were recorded for this clonotype. This chain joins TRBV12-3 or TRBV12-4 and TRBJ2-2; D unclear. The V end was cut by 5 bases, the J end by 5 bases, with 12 bases between. The CDR3 spans 14 residues. This CDR3 is CASSLSGSTGELFF. DNA of the CDR3: TGTGCCAGCAGTCTATCCGGCTCTACCGGGGAGCTGTTTTTT.

This chain links TRBV28 with TRBJ2-2; D unclear. Germline CDR1 reads MDHEN; CDR2 reads SYDVKM. Trimming stripped 6 bases from V and 2 bases from J, with 19 bases between. CDR3 length: 17 residues. This CDR3 is CASSHREFPTNTGELFF. In nucleotides, the CDR3 is TGTGCCAGCAGCCATCGTGAATTTCCAACTAACACCGGGGAGCTGTTTTTT.

The rearrangement uses TRBV3-1 and TRBJ1-6, with TRBD1 matching over 7 bases. Germline loops: CDR1 LGHDT, CDR2 YNNKEL (reference sequence). The CDR3 sequence is 14 residues long. The J segment lost 7 bases and the V segment lost 1 base, leaving 1 base of the junction unmatched. The CDR3 sequence: CASSQGDRNSPLHF. The CDR3 nucleotides are TGTGCCAGCAGCCAAGGGGACAGAAATTCACCCCTCCACTTT.

This clonotype showed up just a few times. The chain employs TRBV2 and TRBJ1-5; D perhaps matches TRBD1 (5 bases). The germline CDR1 and CDR2 sequences are SNHLY and FYNNEI. Trimming took 7 bases from V and 0 from J, leaving 10 bases between them. The CDR3 has 14 amino acids. In DNA, the CDR3 is TGTGCCAGCAAGGGGCAACATAGCAATCAGCCCCAGCATTTT. It yields the protein CASKGQHSNQPQHF.